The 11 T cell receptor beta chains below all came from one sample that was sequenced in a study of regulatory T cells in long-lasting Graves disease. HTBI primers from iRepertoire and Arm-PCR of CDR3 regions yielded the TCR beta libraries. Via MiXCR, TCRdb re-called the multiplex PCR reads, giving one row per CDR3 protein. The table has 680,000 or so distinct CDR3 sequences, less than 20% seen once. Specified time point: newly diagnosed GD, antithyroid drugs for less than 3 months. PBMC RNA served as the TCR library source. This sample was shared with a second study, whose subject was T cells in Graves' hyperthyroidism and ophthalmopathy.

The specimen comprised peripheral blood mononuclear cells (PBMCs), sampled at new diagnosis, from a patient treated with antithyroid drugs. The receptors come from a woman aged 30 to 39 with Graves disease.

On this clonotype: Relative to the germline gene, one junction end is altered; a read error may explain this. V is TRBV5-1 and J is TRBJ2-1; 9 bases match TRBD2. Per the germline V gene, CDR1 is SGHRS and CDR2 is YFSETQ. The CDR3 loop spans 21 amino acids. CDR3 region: CASSLGAVAGVYRRSYNKQFF. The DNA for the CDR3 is TGCGCCAGCAGCTTGGGGGCGGTAGCGGGAGTTTACCGGAGGTCCTACAATAAGCAGTTCTTC.

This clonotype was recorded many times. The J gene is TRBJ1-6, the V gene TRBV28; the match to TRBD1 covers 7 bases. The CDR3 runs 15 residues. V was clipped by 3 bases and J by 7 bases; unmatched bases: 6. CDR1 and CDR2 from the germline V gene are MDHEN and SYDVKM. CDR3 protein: CASSLSGQANSPLHF. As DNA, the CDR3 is TGTGCCAGCAGTTTGTCCGGACAGGCGAATTCACCCCTCCACTTT. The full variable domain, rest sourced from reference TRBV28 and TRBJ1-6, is DVKVTQSSRYLVKRTGEKVFLECVQDMDHENMFWYRQDPGLGLRLIYFSYDVKMKEKGDIPEGYSVSREKKERFSLILESASTNQTSMYLCASSLSGQANSPLHFGNGTRLTVT.

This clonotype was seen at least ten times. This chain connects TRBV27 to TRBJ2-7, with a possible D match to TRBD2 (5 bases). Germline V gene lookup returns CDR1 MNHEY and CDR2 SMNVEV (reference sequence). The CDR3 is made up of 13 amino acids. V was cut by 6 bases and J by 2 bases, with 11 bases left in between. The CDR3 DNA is TGTGCCAGCAGCTTAGGTAGCGCCTACGAGCAGTACTTC. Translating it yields CASSLGSAYEQYF.

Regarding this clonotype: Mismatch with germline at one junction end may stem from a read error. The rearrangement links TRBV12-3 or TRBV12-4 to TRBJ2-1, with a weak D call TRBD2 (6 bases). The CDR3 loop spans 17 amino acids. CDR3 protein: CASGGLGRPSSYNEQLF. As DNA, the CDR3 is TGTGCCAGCGGGGGGTTGGGTCGACCGAGCTCCTACAATGAGCAGCTCTTC.

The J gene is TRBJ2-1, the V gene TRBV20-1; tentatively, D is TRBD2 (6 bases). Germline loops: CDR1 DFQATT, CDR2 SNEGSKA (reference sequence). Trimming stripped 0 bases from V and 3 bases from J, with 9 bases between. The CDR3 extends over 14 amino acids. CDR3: CSARDVSGYNEQFF. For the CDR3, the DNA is TGCAGTGCTAGAGATGTTAGCGGCTACAATGAGCAGTTCTTC.

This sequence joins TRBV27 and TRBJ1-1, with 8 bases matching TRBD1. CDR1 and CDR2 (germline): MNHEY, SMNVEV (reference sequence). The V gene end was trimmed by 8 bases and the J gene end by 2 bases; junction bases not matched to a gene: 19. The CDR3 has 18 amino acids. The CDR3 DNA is TGTGCCAGCCGTCCTAGCGGCAGGGGGCTAACAATTAACACTGAAGCTTTCTTT. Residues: CASRPSGRGLTINTEAFF.

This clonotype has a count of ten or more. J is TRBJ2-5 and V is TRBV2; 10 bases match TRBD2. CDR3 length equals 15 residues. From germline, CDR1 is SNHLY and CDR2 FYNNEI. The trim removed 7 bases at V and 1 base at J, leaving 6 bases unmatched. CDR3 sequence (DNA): TGTGCCAGCACGATGACTAGCGGGCCCCAAGAGACCCAGTACTTC. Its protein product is CASTMTSGPQETQYF.

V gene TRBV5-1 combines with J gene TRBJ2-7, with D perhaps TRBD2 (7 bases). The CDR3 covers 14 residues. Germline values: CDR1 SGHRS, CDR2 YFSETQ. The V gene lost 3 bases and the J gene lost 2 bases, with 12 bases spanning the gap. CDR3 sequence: CASSWGGHTYEQYF. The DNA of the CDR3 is TGCGCCAGCAGCTGGGGGGGACATACCTACGAGCAGTACTTC.

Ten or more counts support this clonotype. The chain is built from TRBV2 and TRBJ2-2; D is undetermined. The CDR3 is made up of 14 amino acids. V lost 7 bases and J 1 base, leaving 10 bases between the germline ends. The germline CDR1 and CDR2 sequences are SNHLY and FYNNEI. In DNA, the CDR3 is TGTGCCAGCAAAAGAGTTGGGAACACCGGGGAGCTGTTTTTT. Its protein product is CASKRVGNTGELFF. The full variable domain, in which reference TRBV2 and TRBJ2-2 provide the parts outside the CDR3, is EPEVTQTPSHQVTQMGQEVILRCVPISNHLYFYWYRQILGQKVEFLVSFYNNEISEKSEIFDDQFSVERPDGSNFTLKIRSTKLEDSAMYFCASKRVGNTGELFFGEGSRLTVL.

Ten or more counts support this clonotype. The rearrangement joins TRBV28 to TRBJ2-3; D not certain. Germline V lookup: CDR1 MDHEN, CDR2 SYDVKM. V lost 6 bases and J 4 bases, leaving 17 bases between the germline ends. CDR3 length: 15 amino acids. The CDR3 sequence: CASSDPTLSADTQYF. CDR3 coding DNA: TGTGCCAGCAGCGACCCGACCCTCTCCGCAGATACGCAGTATTTT.

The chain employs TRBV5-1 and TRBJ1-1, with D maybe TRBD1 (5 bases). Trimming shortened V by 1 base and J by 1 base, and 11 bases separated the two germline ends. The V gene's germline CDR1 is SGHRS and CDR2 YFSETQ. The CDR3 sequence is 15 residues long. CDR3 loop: CASSLWGDWNTEAFF. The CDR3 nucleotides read TGCGCCAGCAGCTTGTGGGGCGATTGGAACACTGAAGCTTTCTTT.